Following are 20 T cell receptor beta chains from one sample sequenced in a study of blood T cell repertoires in COVID-19 (TCRdb year 2020). The library was prepared using the immunoSEQ multiplex PCR assay. The immuneACCESS repertoire file appears here via TCRdb, limited to in-frame rearrangements. These files lack a portion of the clones; in checked studies, under half of the deficit traces to unresolved V genes, and the cause of the others is not known. In this sample the table shows some 420,000 clones, more than 80% of which occur a single time. 1.1% of the sample belongs to the ten largest clones. Sample: PBMCs or T cells enriched from blood (not recorded which). Receptors were obtained from a man aged 25 to 40 who had recovered from COVID-19.

The chain links TRBV7-8 to TRBJ2-1, with D maybe TRBD1 (6 bases). Trimming shortened V by 10 bases and J by 0 bases, and 16 bases separated the two germline ends. Germline V gene data show CDR1 as SGHVS and CDR2 as FQNEAQ. This CDR3 region has 15 residues. This CDR3 reads CAIGGQRSSYNEQFF. CDR3 sequence (DNA): TGTGCCATTGGGGGCCAGCGGAGCTCCTACAATGAGCAGTTCTTC.

The J gene is TRBJ1-4, the V gene TRBV7-9; possibly TRBD1 for D (5 bases). The germline V and J ends were trimmed by 8 bases and 5 bases, with 21 bases remaining between them. The CDR3 spans 16 residues. Germline V CDR1 and CDR2: SEHNR, FQNEAQ (reference sequence). The CDR3 DNA sequence: TGTGCCAGCGTTGGGGCCCAACTGGGGAGGAATGAAAAACTGTTTTTT. Translation: CASVGAQLGRNEKLFF.

The rearrangement joins TRBV3-1 (or the pseudogene TRBV3-2) to TRBJ2-1, with a tentative D call TRBD1 (6 bases). Trimming took off 1 base at V and 0 bases at J, with 7 bases between the two ends. The V gene's germline CDR1 is LGHDT and CDR2 YNNKEL (reference sequence). The CDR3 runs to 15 residues. The CDR3 nucleotides read TGTGCCAGCAGCCAAGTAGGGGGCTCCTACAATGAGCAGTTCTTC. Its translation: CASSQVGGSYNEQFF.

The chain is built from TRBV18 and TRBJ1-5, with TRBD1 matching over 7 bases. Per the germline V gene, CDR1 is KGHSH and CDR2 is LQKENI. The CDR3 runs to 14 residues. With V trimmed by 1 base and J by 6 bases, 3 bases remained unmatched. CDR3 sequence (DNA): TGTGCCAGCTCACCACAGGGGGCGGGTCAGCCCCAGCATTTT. Its translation is CASSPQGAGQPQHF. Looking up the rest from reference TRBV18 and TRBJ1-5 gives the full variable domain: NAGVMQNPRHLVRRRGQEARLRCSPMKGHSHVYWYRQLPEEGLKFMVYLQKENIIDESGMPKERFSAEFPKEGPSILRIQQVVRGDSAAYFCASSPQGAGQPQHFGDGTRLSIL.

This clone was seen only once. The V gene is TRBV18, the J gene TRBJ2-5; TRBD1 might be the D (5 bases). V lost 5 bases to trimming and J lost 1 base, with 17 bases between them. The germline CDR1 and CDR2 sequences are KGHSH and LQKENI. The CDR3 runs to 16 residues. The CDR3 nucleotides read TGTGCCAGCTCAAGAAGCGTTGGGGCACTCCAAGAGACCCAGTACTTC. Translated: CASSRSVGALQETQYF.

The chain employs TRBV19 and TRBJ1-3; no reliable D call. The CDR3 consists of 15 residues. Germline V gives CDR1 LNHDA, CDR2 SQIVND (reference sequence). V lost 7 bases and J 0 bases, leaving 13 bases between the germline ends. The CDR3 loop reads CASTPLGFSGNTIYF. CDR3 DNA: TGTGCCAGTACCCCCCTAGGATTCTCTGGAAACACCATATATTTT.

The rearrangement joins TRBV6-6 to TRBJ2-1; 8 bases agree with TRBD2. V dropped 5 bases and J dropped 8; count of bases not matched to a gene: 14. The CDR3 covers 16 residues. Germline loops: CDR1 MNHNY, CDR2 SVGAGI (reference sequence). The chain's CDR3 is CASSSMLAGTVDEQFF. The DNA of the CDR3 is TGTGCCAGCAGTAGCATGTTAGCGGGAACGGTTGATGAGCAGTTCTTC.

The chain is built from TRBV4-1 and TRBJ2-7; 10 nucleotides agree with TRBD2. Germline assignment: CDR1 MGHRA and CDR2 YSYEKL. V shed 3 bases, J shed 7 bases, and the junction held 12 bases outside the gene matches. CDR3 length equals 16 residues. This CDR3 reads CASSHTSGTLLGEQYF. Written as DNA, the CDR3 is TGCGCCAGCAGCCATACTAGCGGGACCCTACTGGGGGAGCAGTACTTC.

A remark on this clone: A read error may produce the germline difference seen at one junction end. This sequence joins TRBV12-3 or TRBV12-4 and TRBJ2-3; D is ambiguous. The CDR3 consists of 12 residues. CDR3 loop: CASAQIRIAQCF. The CDR3 DNA follows: TGTGCCAGCGCACAGATACGCATTGCGCAGTGTTTT.

This chain links TRBV9 with TRBJ2-2; TRBD2 agrees at 10 bases. In germline, CDR1 is SGDLS, CDR2 YYNGEE. The V and J ends lost 0 bases and 5 bases, in that order; junction bases with no gene match: 4. This CDR3 spans 16 amino acids. CDR3 sequence (DNA): TGTGCCAGCAGCGTAGGCAGTAGCGGGAGGACCGGGGAGCTGTTTTTT. It translates to CASSVGSSGRTGELFF. Together with reference TRBV9 and TRBJ2-2, the CDR3 gives the full variable domain: DSGVTQTPKHLITATGQRVTLRCSPRSGDLSVYWYQQSLDQGLQFLIQYYNGEERAKGNILERFSAQQFPDLHSELNLSSLELGDSALYFCASSVGSSGRTGELFFGEGSRLTVL.

V is TRBV3-1 (or the pseudogene TRBV3-2) and J is TRBJ2-2, with TRBD2 identical over 7 bases. This CDR3 spans 15 amino acids. Germline values: CDR1 LGHDT, CDR2 YNNKEL (reference sequence). The V gene end was trimmed by 4 bases and the J gene end by 2 bases; junction bases not matched to a gene: 4. The CDR3 DNA reads as TGTGCCAGCAGCCCGATAGCGGGTAACACCGGGGAGCTGTTTTTT. As protein: CASSPIAGNTGELFF.

This chain connects TRBV11-2 to TRBJ1-1; TRBD1 is a possible D gene (6 bases). The CDR3 spans 18 residues. V lost 0 bases and J 5 bases, leaving 22 bases between the germline ends. CDR1 SGHAT and CDR2 FQNNGV come from the germline V gene. The DNA for the CDR3 is TGTGCCAGCAGCTTAGATCTTCCGCGGTACAGGGCGGTTACTGAAGCTTTCTTT. The encoded protein is CASSLDLPRYRAVTEAFF.

CDR3 residues: CASCRGYNEQFF. Written as DNA, the CDR3 is TGTGCCAGCTGTAGGGGGTACAATGAGCAGTTCTTC. The chain couples TRBV6-5 to TRBJ2-1; the D gene is possibly TRBD1 (6 bases). Looked up from germline, CDR1 is MNHEY and CDR2 is SVGAGI. With 8 bases removed from V and 4 bases from J, the gap between germline ends came to 9 bases. The CDR3 has 12 residues.

The V call is TRBV7-8, the J call TRBJ1-6; D perhaps matches TRBD1 (6 bases). Deletions cut 2 bases from V and 10 bases from J, with 18 bases between. Germline loops: CDR1 SGHVS, CDR2 FQNEAQ. The CDR3 runs to 16 residues. CDR3 nucleotides: TGTGCCAGCAGCTTAATTAGGTCAGGGGAAGGATCACCCCTCCACTTT. This encodes CASSLIRSGEGSPLHF. Based on the CDR3 plus reference TRBV7-8 and TRBJ1-6, the full variable domain is GAGVSQSPRYKVAKRGQDVALRCDPISGHVSLFWYQQALGQGPEFLTYFQNEAQLDKSGLPSDRFFAERPEGSVSTLKIQRTQQEDSAVYLCASSLIRSGEGSPLHFGNGTRLTVT.

This rearrangement joins TRBV10-2 to TRBJ1-2; the D is unclear. With 7 bases removed from V and 10 bases from J, the gap between germline ends came to 13 bases. CDR3 length: 11 amino acids. Germline CDR1 reads WSHSY; CDR2 reads SAAADI. The CDR3 spells CASTLDGAYTF. The CDR3 DNA follows: TGCGCCAGCACCTTAGACGGAGCCTACACCTTC.

This clone appeared a single time. The chain joins TRBV21-1 to TRBJ2-1; the D call TRBD2 from the table was never checked on the DNA. TRBV21-1 is termed a pseudogene. The CDR3 is made up of 12 amino acids. CDR3 residues: CASSTSCNEQFF. The CDR3 nucleotides read TGTGCCAGCAGCACTAGCTGTAATGAGCAGTTCTTC.

The CDR3 spells CAISDFSGTTGELFF. Written as DNA, the CDR3 is TGTGCCATCAGTGATTTTAGCGGGACGACCGGGGAGCTGTTTTTT. The chain has TRBV10-3 and TRBJ2-2; 8 bases line up with TRBD2. Germline trimming cut 3 bases from V and 5 bases from J; bases unmatched to any gene: 5. The germline V gene has CDR1 ENHRY and CDR2 SYGVKD. The CDR3 is 15 amino acids.

CDR3 sequence (DNA): TGTGCCAGCAGCACAAAAAGCACAGATACGCAGTATTTT. This sequence encodes CASSTKSTDTQYF. V and J are TRBV7-2 and TRBJ2-3; no reliable D call. The germline V and J ends were trimmed by 5 bases and 0 bases, with 6 bases remaining between them. Looked up from germline, CDR1 is SGHTA and CDR2 is FQGNSA. The CDR3 sequence is 13 residues long.

This chain uses TRBV7-2 with TRBJ1-1; D gene unclear. With 4 bases removed from V and 0 bases from J, the gap between germline ends came to 15 bases. The CDR3 totals 16 residues. The germline gives CDR1 SGHTA, CDR2 FQGNSA. The CDR3 sequence is CASSSGAGLLNTEAFF. The CDR3 region has the DNA TGTGCCAGCAGCTCAGGCGCAGGACTACTGAACACTGAAGCTTTCTTT. Supplemented by reference TRBV7-2 and TRBJ1-1, the full variable domain reads GAGVSQSPSNKVTEKGKDVELRCDPISGHTALYWYRQSLGQGLEFLIYFQGNSAPDKSGLPSDRFSAERTGGSVSTLTIQRTQQEDSAVYLCASSSGAGLLNTEAFFGQGTRLTVV.

CDR3 coding DNA: TGCGCCAGCAGCCCCGCACGAGTCGCGAACACCGGGGAGCTGTTTTTT. Residues: CASSPARVANTGELFF. The chain employs TRBV5-1 and TRBJ2-2; D not resolved. Germline V gives CDR1 SGHRS, CDR2 YFSETQ. The CDR3 totals 16 residues. V shed 4 bases and J shed 0 bases, with 13 bases lying between them.